Presented here are 26 T cell receptor beta chains from one specimen sequenced in a study of blood T cell repertoires in COVID-19 (dated by TCRdb to about 2020). Library construction relied on the immunoSEQ multiplex PCR assay. Sourced from immuneACCESS, this table was stored by TCRdb with only in-frame sequences that have V and J called. A share of the clones is absent; for the studies checked, an unresolved V gene accounts for under half, and the remainder has no known explanation. This sample gives 200,000 to 300,000 clones in total; about 93% of them show up just once. About 0.79% of the sample lies in the top ten. The sample consisted of peripheral blood. Every receptor here comes from a man aged 25 to 40 with COVID-19, enrolled during active disease.

The CDR3 bases are TGTGCCAGCAGTTACTTTACAGGTCTAGGGAACACTGAAGCTTTCTTT. This translates into CASSYFTGLGNTEAFF. The chain is built from TRBV6-2 or TRBV6-3 and TRBJ1-1, with D possibly matching TRBD1 (5 bases). This CDR3 has 16 amino acids. Germline-derived CDR1 and CDR2 are MNHEY and SVGEGT. V was clipped by 1 base and J by 1 base, with 13 bases between them.

The chain has TRBV6-5 and TRBJ2-1, with TRBD1 matching 8 bases. The CDR3 is 15 amino acids. Germline CDR1 MNHEY, CDR2 SVGAGI. J gave up 8 bases and V 1 base, and 7 bases lay outside the gene matches. In nucleotides, the CDR3 is TGTGCCAGCAGTTACTTGGACAGGGCTGGGGATGAGCAGTTCTTC. Translated: CASSYLDRAGDEQFF.

This clone was observed a few times. The rearrangement uses TRBV27 and TRBJ1-1; 8 nucleotides agree with TRBD1. CDR1 and CDR2 from the germline V gene are MNHEY and SMNVEV (reference sequence). V lost 5 bases to trimming and J lost 5 bases; unmatched junction nucleotides: 10. The CDR3 has 15 amino acids. The CDR3 protein is CASSPQQGVGTEAFF. The CDR3 region has the DNA TGTGCCAGCAGTCCCCAACAGGGGGTGGGGACTGAAGCTTTCTTT.

The chain is built from TRBV19 and TRBJ2-1; weak D call: TRBD1 (6 bases). This CDR3 region has 14 residues. The germline V gene has CDR1 LNHDA and CDR2 SQIVND (reference sequence). Trimming removed 3 bases from V and 3 bases from J, with 9 bases in between. CDR3 DNA: TGTGCCAGTAGTATTCCAGGGGTCTACAATGAGCAGTTCTTC. It yields the protein CASSIPGVYNEQFF.

V usage is TRBV2 and J usage is TRBJ1-2; 10 positions match TRBD1. The V gene end was trimmed by 9 bases and the J gene end by 9 bases; junction bases not matched to a gene: 10. CDR3 length: 13 amino acids. Germline V lookup: CDR1 SNHLY, CDR2 FYNNEI. In nucleotides, the CDR3 is TGTGCCAGAGGGAGACAGGGGGCTGAAAGCTACACCTTC. This codes for CARGRQGAESYTF.

The rearrangement links TRBV28 to TRBJ1-6; 7 bases fit TRBD1. CDR1 and CDR2 from the germline V gene are MDHEN and SYDVKM. The CDR3 has 16 amino acids. V dropped 6 bases and J dropped 10; count of bases not matched to a gene: 15. CDR3 nucleotide sequence: TGTGCCAGCAGACGCCCGACAGGGTCCCTAGGGTCACCCCTCCACTTT. This sequence encodes CASRRPTGSLGSPLHF.

This rearrangement joins TRBV3-1 (or the pseudogene TRBV3-2) to TRBJ1-2, with D uncertain. CDR1 LGHDT and CDR2 YNNKEL come from the germline V gene (reference sequence). This CDR3 is 15 amino acids long. V lost 2 bases and J 3 bases, leaving 13 bases between the germline ends. CDR3 loop: CASSQRFRGDYGYTF. The CDR3 nucleotides read TGTGCCAGCAGCCAACGCTTCCGGGGTGACTATGGCTACACCTTC.

CDR3 nucleotide sequence: TGCGCCAGCAGCGCCCCCGAGGAGGGCGTCTATGGCTACACCTTC. Translation: CASSAPEEGVYGYTF. The chain links TRBV5-1 to TRBJ1-2; D gene uncertain. The germline CDR1 and CDR2 sequences are SGHRS and YFSETQ. The CDR3 has 15 residues. The V and J ends lost 4 bases and 4 bases respectively, with 17 bases between them.

The rearrangement joins TRBV3-1 (or the pseudogene TRBV3-2) to TRBJ2-5; 11 bases agree with TRBD2. Germline CDR1 reads LGHDT; CDR2 reads YNNKEL (reference sequence). This CDR3 is 17 amino acids long. J gave up 2 bases and V 4 bases, and 9 bases lay outside the gene matches. This chain's CDR3 is CASSRRLAGITQETQYF. The CDR3 coding sequence is TGTGCCAGCAGCCGAAGACTAGCGGGAATAACACAAGAGACCCAGTACTTC.

The rearrangement joins TRBV4-1 to TRBJ1-2; perhaps TRBD1 as D (6 bases). The CDR3 runs to 13 residues. From germline, CDR1 is MGHRA and CDR2 YSYEKL. Trimming took 4 bases from V and 8 from J, leaving 14 bases between them. This CDR3 is CASSPLGGAGYTF. Written as DNA, the CDR3 is TGCGCCAGCAGCCCCTTGGGGGGGGCAGGCTACACCTTC.

This chain joins TRBV6-5 and TRBJ2-2, with 11 bases identical to TRBD2. V gave up 6 bases and J gave up 4 bases; unmatched junction bases: 4. The CDR3 has 15 residues. Germline V CDR1 and CDR2: MNHEY, SVGAGI. CDR3 in DNA: TGTGCCAGCAGAGGACTAGCGGGTCCCACCGGGGAGCTGTTTTTT. Translated, it gives CASRGLAGPTGELFF.

V usage is TRBV7-2 and J usage is TRBJ2-6; D is possibly TRBD2 (6 bases). CDR1 and CDR2 from the germline V gene are SGHTA and FQGNSA. The CDR3 spans 16 residues. Between the trimmed V and J ends, which lost 3 bases and 0 bases, there was a span of 9 bases. CDR3 in DNA: TGTGCCAGCAGCTTGGAGGGAACCTCTGGGGCCAACGTCCTGACTTTC. Its protein is CASSLEGTSGANVLTF.

The V call is TRBV5-1, the J call TRBJ1-4; D is ambiguous. V lost 2 bases and J 10 bases, leaving 15 bases between the germline ends. Germline V gene lookup returns CDR1 SGHRS and CDR2 YFSETQ. This CDR3 comprises 14 residues. The CDR3 DNA sequence: TGCGCCAGCAGCTTTAGGAGCTCCGAGCCAAAACTGTTTTTT. It yields the protein CASSFRSSEPKLFF.

The rearrangement joins TRBV14 to TRBJ2-3; 11 bases agree with TRBD2. The V and J ends lost 0 bases and 8 bases, in that order; junction bases with no gene match: 7. The germline V gene has CDR1 SGHDN and CDR2 FVKESK. CDR3 size: 16 residues. CDR3 sequence reads: CASSQEHSGGARTQYF. As DNA, the CDR3 is TGTGCCAGCAGCCAAGAGCATAGCGGGGGGGCCCGTACGCAGTATTTT.

The gene calls are TRBV4-2 and TRBJ2-7; the D gene is possibly TRBD2 (5 bases). Germline-derived CDR1 and CDR2 are LGHNA and YNFKEQ. The ends were cut back, 0 bases at V and 5 bases at J, with 11 bases in the middle. The CDR3 is made up of 14 amino acids. The CDR3 nucleotides read TGTGCCAGCAGCCAAGAAAGTTTCGGGAACGAGCAGTACTTC. Translating gives CASSQESFGNEQYF.

In this sample, this clone turned up once. The chain uses TRBV2 and TRBJ1-5; 8 bases match TRBD1. V lost 6 bases, J lost 7 bases, and 5 bases stayed unmatched. The CDR3 has 13 amino acids. CDR1 and CDR2 from the germline V gene are SNHLY and FYNNEI. CDR3 DNA sequence: TGTGCCAGCAGGGGACGACAGGGGCAGCCCCAGCATTTT. Translation: CASRGRQGQPQHF.

The chain carries TRBV25-1 and TRBJ2-5; TRBD1 matches 8 bases. Germline V gene lookup returns CDR1 MGHDK and CDR2 SYGVNS. Losses at the gene ends were 4 bases for V and 4 bases for J; bases not matched to a gene: 14. This CDR3 has 17 residues. CDR3 DNA: TGTGCCAGCAGTGGAAACAGGGGGAAGAGGGTTGGAGAGACCCAGTACTTC. It encodes CASSGNRGKRVGETQYF.

The chain uses TRBV19 and TRBJ1-2; D is possibly TRBD1 (5 bases). Trimming took 6 bases from V and 6 from J, leaving 14 bases between them. Germline CDR1 and CDR2: LNHDA and SQIVND (reference sequence). The CDR3 has 13 residues. DNA for the CDR3: TGTGCCAGTAGCCTTCGGGCAGGGAATGGCTACACCTTC. Translating it yields CASSLRAGNGYTF.

The V gene is TRBV27, the J gene TRBJ1-3, with TRBD1 matching over 9 bases. The length of the CDR3 is 15 residues. Losses at the gene ends were 5 bases for V and 2 bases for J; bases not matched to a gene: 4. Per the germline V gene, CDR1 is MNHEY and CDR2 is SMNVEV (reference sequence). CDR3 loop: CASSPRQGAGNTIYF. In DNA form, the CDR3 reads TGTGCCAGCAGTCCCCGACAGGGGGCTGGAAACACCATATATTTT.

In its sample, this clone was seen once. The chain is built from TRBV10-3 and TRBJ1-1; D is perhaps TRBD1 (6 bases). CDR1 is ENHRY and CDR2 is SYGVKD in the germline V gene. V lost 6 bases to trimming and J lost 4 bases, with 15 bases between them. CDR3 size: 14 residues. The CDR3 nucleotides read TGTGCCATCAGGGGATGGGGGGGCGGCACTGAAGCTTTCTTT. Its translation is CAIRGWGGGTEAFF.

V usage is TRBV6-1 and J usage is TRBJ2-3; a possible D gene is TRBD2 (7 bases). Germline-derived CDR1 and CDR2 are MNHNS and SASEGT. The CDR3 spans 18 residues. Deletions cut 1 base from V and 6 bases from J, with 23 bases between. CDR3 bases: TGTGCCAGCAGTGAAGAGTGGGTCAACTTCGGGGGGCCTGATACGCAGTATTTT. Translated, it gives CASSEEWVNFGGPDTQYF.

The chain carries TRBV5-6 and TRBJ1-2; TRBD1 matches 9 bases. CDR1 and CDR2 (germline): SGHDT, YYEEEE. The junction had 3 bases not matched to a gene; V was cut back by 2 bases and J by 13 bases. This CDR3 spans 11 amino acids. The CDR3 here is CASSLQGAGTF. The CDR3 DNA follows: TGTGCCAGCAGCTTACAGGGGGCCGGCACCTTC.

The chain links TRBV29-1 to TRBJ2-5; D remains unclear. V was clipped by 6 bases and J by 3 bases, with 5 bases between them. CDR3 length equals 10 residues. Germline V CDR1 and CDR2: SQVTM, ANQGSEA. The CDR3 nucleotides read TGCAGCGTCCGAGAAGAGACCCAGTACTTC. Translating gives CSVREETQYF.

The chain carries TRBV29-1 and TRBJ2-7, with 10 bases lining up with TRBD1. The CDR3 sequence is 13 residues long. Losses at the gene ends were 6 bases for V and 6 bases for J; bases not matched to a gene: 8. Per the germline V gene, CDR1 is SQVTM and CDR2 is ANQGSEA. Here the CDR3 DNA reads TGCAGCGTGTCCGGGACAGGGGCTTCCGAGCAGTACTTC. It specifies CSVSGTGASEQYF.

V and J are TRBV27 and TRBJ2-7; 7 bases fit TRBD2. The CDR3 spans 15 residues. Germline V gene lookup returns CDR1 MNHEY and CDR2 SMNVEV (reference sequence). V trimming: 5 bases; J trimming: 0 bases; junction bases outside the gene matches: 7. DNA of the CDR3: TGTGCCAGCAGTAACCAGCGGGGACCCTCCTACGAGCAGTACTTC. Protein: CASSNQRGPSYEQYF.

The rearrangement links TRBV7-6 to TRBJ1-5, with TRBD1 identical over 9 bases. The CDR3 contains 16 residues. After removal of 1 base from V and 5 bases from J, the junction contained 6 bases not matched to a gene. Per the germline V gene, CDR1 is SGHVS and CDR2 is FNYEAQ. DNA of the CDR3: TGTGCCAGCAGCTTAGGGGACAGGGCATTGGATCAGCCCCAGCATTTT. It codes for CASSLGDRALDQPQHF.